This T cell receptor (beta chain) came from a study of CD4 T cells in relation to SARS-CoV-2 and coronaviruses. Study-wide points: Compared with monoreactive clones, crossreactive clones showed significantly weaker SARS-CoV-2 expansion.

Sequencing was performed with immunoSEQ multiplex PCR; in TCRdb, only in-frame clones are kept and a portion is missing. There are 43,000 or so clones in the sample; over 75% occur only once, and approximately 1.5% lies in the top ten. Note on this clone: No antigen is known for it.

This CDR3 comprises 12 residues. The ends were cut back, 3 bases at V and 6 bases at J, with 7 bases in the middle. Per the germline V gene, CDR1 is SGHVS and CDR2 is FNYEAQ. What was sequenced was naive CD4+ T cells from PBMCs, cultured in vitro. Subset here: naive CD4+ T cells isolated by negative enrichment. The rearrangement joins TRBV7-6 to TRBJ2-3; D unresolved. The TCR was taken from an adult with COVID-19. The CDR3 spells CASSLGDDTQYF. DNA for the CDR3: TGTGCCAGCAGCTTGGGTGATGATACGCAGTATTTT.